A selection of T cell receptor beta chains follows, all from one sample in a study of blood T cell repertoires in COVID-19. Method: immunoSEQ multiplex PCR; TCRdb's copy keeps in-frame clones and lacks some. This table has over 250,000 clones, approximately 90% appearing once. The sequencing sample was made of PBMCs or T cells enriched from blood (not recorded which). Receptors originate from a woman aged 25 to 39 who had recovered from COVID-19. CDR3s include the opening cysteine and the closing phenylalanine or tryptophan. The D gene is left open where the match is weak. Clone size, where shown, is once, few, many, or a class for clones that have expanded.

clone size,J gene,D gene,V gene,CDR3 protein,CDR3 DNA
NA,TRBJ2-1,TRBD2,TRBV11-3,CASSLGATSGTTYNEQFF,TGTGCCAGCAGCTTAGGCGCGACTAGCGGAACAACCTACAATGAGCAGTTCTTC
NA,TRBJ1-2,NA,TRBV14,CASSQSGVGYGYTF,TGTGCCAGCAGCCAGTCGGGAGTAGGCTATGGCTACACCTTC
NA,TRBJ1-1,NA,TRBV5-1,CASSLWGPGQEAFF,TGCGCCAGCAGCTTGTGGGGGCCGGGACAAGAAGCTTTCTTT
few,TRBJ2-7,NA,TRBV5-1,CASSLVAGSREQYF,TGCGCCAGCAGCTTGGTTGCGGGATCGAGGGAGCAGTACTTC
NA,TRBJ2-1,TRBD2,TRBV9,CASSVGTSGNEQFF,TGTGCCAGCAGCGTAGGGACTAGCGGCAATGAGCAGTTCTTC
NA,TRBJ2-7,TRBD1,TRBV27,CASSFTGAGYEQYF,TGTGCCAGCAGTTTTACAGGGGCAGGGTACGAGCAGTACTTC
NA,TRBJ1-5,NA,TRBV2,CASSVEQVNQPQHF,TGTGCCAGCAGTGTTGAACAGGTGAATCAGCCCCAGCATTTT
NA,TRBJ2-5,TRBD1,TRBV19,CASSARQGAGETQYF,TGTGCCAGTAGTGCTCGACAGGGGGCCGGGGAGACCCAGTACTTC
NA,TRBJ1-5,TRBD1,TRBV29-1,CSVAWTGQGNQPQHF,TGCAGCGTTGCATGGACAGGGCAAGGTAATCAGCCCCAGCATTTT
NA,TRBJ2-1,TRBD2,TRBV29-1,CSVGGPAGRPYNEQFF,TGCAGCGTTGGAGGCCCAGCGGGACGCCCCTACAATGAGCAGTTCTTC
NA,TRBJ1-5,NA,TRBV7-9,CASSLEGGQPQHF,TGTGCCAGCAGCTTAGAGGGAGGTCAGCCCCAGCATTTT
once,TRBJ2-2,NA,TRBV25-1,CASRGLGGAWTGELFF,TGTGCCAGCAGAGGTTTGGGGGGGGCGTGGACCGGGGAGCTGTTTTTT
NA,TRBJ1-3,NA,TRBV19,CATHSSQAPISGNTIYF,TGTGCCACCCACTCCTCCCAGGCGCCGATCTCTGGAAACACCATATATTTT
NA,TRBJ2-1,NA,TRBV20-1,CSASGEIFDNEQFF,TGCAGTGCTAGTGGGGAGATCTTCGACAATGAGCAGTTCTTC
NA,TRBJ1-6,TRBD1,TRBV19,CASRTGGGRNSPLHF,TGTGCCAGTAGAACCGGAGGGGGCAGAAATTCACCCCTCCACTTT
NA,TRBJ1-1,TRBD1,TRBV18,CASSPAGTGNEAFF,TGTGCCAGCTCACCAGCCGGGACAGGGAATGAAGCTTTCTTT
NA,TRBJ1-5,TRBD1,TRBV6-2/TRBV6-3,CASSYSGDSQPQHF,TGTGCCAGCAGTTACTCCGGGGACAGTCAGCCCCAGCATTTT
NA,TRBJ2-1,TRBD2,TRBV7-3,CASSFGLATNNEQFF,TGTGCCAGCAGCTTTGGACTAGCGACAAACAATGAGCAGTTCTTC
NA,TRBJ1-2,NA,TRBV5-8,CASSLGQALAYGYTF,TGTGCCAGCAGCTTGGGACAGGCACTCGCCTATGGCTACACCTTC
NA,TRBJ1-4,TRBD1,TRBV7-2,CASSLRTGDMTVYEKLFF,TGTGCCAGCAGCTTAAGGACAGGGGATATGACGGTTTATGAAAAACTGTTTTTT
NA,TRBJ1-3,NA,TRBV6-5,CASSTGFQGNTIYF,TGTGCCAGCAGTACAGGGTTCCAGGGAAACACCATATATTTT
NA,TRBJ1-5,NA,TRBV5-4,CASSLGGGQLGQPQHF,TGTGCCAGCAGCTTGGGCGGGGGGCAACTGGGACAGCCCCAGCATTTT
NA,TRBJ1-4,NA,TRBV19,CASSMSGSREKLFF,TGTGCCAGTAGTATGTCAGGGTCACGGGAAAAACTGTTTTTT
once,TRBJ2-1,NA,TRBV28,CASSSQGSSRYNEQFF,TGTGCCAGCAGCTCTCAGGGTAGCAGTAGGTACAATGAGCAGTTCTTC
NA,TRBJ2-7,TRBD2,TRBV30,CAWTMGGSGYHEQYF,TGTGCCTGGACGATGGGCGGGAGCGGGTACCACGAGCAGTACTTC
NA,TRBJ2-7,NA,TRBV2,CASSEALSTALNEQYF,TGTGCCAGCAGTGAAGCGCTTTCGACAGCTCTGAATGAGCAGTACTTC
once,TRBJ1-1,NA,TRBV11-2,CATSSTLMNTEAFF,TGTGCCACCAGTAGTACCCTCATGAACACTGAAGCTTTCTTT
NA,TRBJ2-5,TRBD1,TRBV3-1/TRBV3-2,CASSQDPGTARKTQYF,TGTGCCAGCAGCCAAGATCCCGGGACAGCGCGGAAGACCCAGTACTTC
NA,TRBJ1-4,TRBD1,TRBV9,CASSSGTGQDEKLFF,TGTGCCAGCAGCTCGGGGACAGGGCAGGATGAAAAACTGTTTTTT
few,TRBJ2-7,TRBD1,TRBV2,CASRPGQGPYEQYF,TGTGCCAGCAGGCCGGGACAGGGACCATACGAGCAGTACTTC
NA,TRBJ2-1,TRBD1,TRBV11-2,CASSPILDRVYEQFF,TGTGCCAGCAGCCCGATCCTGGACAGGGTCTATGAGCAGTTCTTC
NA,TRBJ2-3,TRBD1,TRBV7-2,CASSKWTGGPTDTQYF,TGTGCCAGCAGCAAGTGGACAGGGGGCCCTACAGATACGCAGTATTTT
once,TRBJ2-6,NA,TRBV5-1,CASSLQGQRANVLTF,TGCGCCAGCAGCTTGCAGGGTCAGAGGGCCAACGTCCTGACTTTC
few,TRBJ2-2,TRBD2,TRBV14,CASSQDLTSGRVSGELFF,TGTGCCAGCAGCCAAGATTTGACTAGCGGGAGAGTTAGCGGGGAGCTGTTTTTT
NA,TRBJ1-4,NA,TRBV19,CASRIENEKLFF,TGTGCCAGTAGGATCGAGAATGAAAAACTGTTTTTT
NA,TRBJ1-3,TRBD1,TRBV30,CAWKRTGADGNTIYF,TGTGCCTGGAAAAGGACAGGGGCGGATGGAAACACCATATATTTT
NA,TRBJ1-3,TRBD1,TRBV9,CASSARQGAGNTIYF,TGTGCCAGCAGCGCCCGACAGGGAGCTGGAAACACCATATATTTT
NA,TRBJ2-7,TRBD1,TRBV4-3,CASSQEGTGSYEQYF,TGCGCCAGCAGCCAAGAAGGGACAGGTTCCTACGAGCAGTACTTC
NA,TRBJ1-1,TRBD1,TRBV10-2,CASNDRGEAFF,TGCGCCAGCAACGACAGGGGTGAAGCTTTCTTT
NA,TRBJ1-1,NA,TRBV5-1,CASTLTDMNTEAFF,TGCGCCAGCACCTTGACAGACATGAACACTGAAGCTTTCTTT
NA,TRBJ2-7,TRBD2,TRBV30,CAWSYLASGTYEQYF,TGTGCCTGGTCGTATCTGGCTAGCGGGACCTACGAGCAGTACTTC
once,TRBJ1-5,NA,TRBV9,CASSGTPNQPQHF,TGTGCCAGCAGCGGGACACCGAATCAGCCCCAGCATTTT
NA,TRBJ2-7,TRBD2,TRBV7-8,CASTLAGGTYEQYF,TGTGCCAGCACTTTAGCGGGAGGAACCTACGAGCAGTACTTC
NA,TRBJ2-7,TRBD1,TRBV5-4,CASSLAATGINEQYF,TGTGCCAGCAGCTTGGCCGCGACAGGGATAAACGAGCAGTACTTC
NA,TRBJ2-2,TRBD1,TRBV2,CASSGQGVSIGELFF,TGTGCCAGCAGTGGGCAGGGGGTGTCTATCGGGGAGCTGTTTTTT
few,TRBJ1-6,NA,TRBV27,CASTSEGQPGSSYNSPLHF,TGTGCCAGCACCTCGGAGGGCCAGCCCGGGAGCTCCTATAATTCACCCCTCCACTTT
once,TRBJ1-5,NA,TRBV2,CASMSGDNQPQHF,TGTGCCAGCATGTCCGGGGACAATCAGCCCCAGCATTTT
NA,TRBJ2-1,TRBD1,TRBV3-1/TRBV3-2,CASSERQGGSGNEQFF,TGTGCCAGCAGCGAAAGACAGGGGGGTTCTGGCAATGAGCAGTTCTTC
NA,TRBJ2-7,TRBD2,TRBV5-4,CASRSGTSGMYEQYF,TGTGCCAGCAGGTCCGGGACTAGCGGGATGTACGAGCAGTACTTC
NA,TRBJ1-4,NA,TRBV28,CASSTRWEKLFF,TGTGCCAGCAGTACGAGGTGGGAAAAACTGTTTTTT
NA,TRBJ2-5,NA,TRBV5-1,CASSFRDFQETQYF,TGCGCCAGCAGCTTCCGGGACTTCCAAGAGACCCAGTACTTC
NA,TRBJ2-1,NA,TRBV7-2,CASSASPGTFNEQFF,TGTGCCAGCAGCGCATCCCCGGGGACTTTCAATGAGCAGTTCTTC
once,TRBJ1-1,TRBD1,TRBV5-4,CASSPRRTGGANEAFF,TGTGCCAGCAGCCCCAGGAGAACAGGGGGCGCAAATGAAGCTTTCTTT
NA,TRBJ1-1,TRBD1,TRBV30,CACDGQGLVNTEAFF,TGTGCCTGTGATGGACAGGGACTTGTGAACACTGAAGCTTTCTTT
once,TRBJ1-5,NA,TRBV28,CASSLSLRMYNQPQHF,TGTGCCAGCAGTTTATCCCTCAGGATGTACAATCAGCCCCAGCATTTT
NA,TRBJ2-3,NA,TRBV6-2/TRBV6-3,CASSYGVADYTDTQYF,TGTGCCAGCAGTTACGGAGTAGCGGATTACACAGATACGCAGTATTTT
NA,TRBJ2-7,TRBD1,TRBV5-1,CASSLVGTGMFYEQYF,TGCGCCAGCAGCTTGGTAGGGACAGGGATGTTCTACGAGCAGTACTTC
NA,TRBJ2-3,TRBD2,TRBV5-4,CASSPSGRGTDTQYF,TGTGCCAGCAGCCCATCCGGGAGGGGCACAGATACGCAGTATTTT
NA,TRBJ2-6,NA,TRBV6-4,CASSVESGANVLTF,TGTGCCAGCAGTGTGGAGTCTGGGGCCAACGTCCTGACTTTC
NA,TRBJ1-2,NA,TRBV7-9,CASSLGLAGAVYGYTF,TGTGCCAGCAGCTTAGGGTTGGCAGGGGCCGTCTATGGCTACACCTTC